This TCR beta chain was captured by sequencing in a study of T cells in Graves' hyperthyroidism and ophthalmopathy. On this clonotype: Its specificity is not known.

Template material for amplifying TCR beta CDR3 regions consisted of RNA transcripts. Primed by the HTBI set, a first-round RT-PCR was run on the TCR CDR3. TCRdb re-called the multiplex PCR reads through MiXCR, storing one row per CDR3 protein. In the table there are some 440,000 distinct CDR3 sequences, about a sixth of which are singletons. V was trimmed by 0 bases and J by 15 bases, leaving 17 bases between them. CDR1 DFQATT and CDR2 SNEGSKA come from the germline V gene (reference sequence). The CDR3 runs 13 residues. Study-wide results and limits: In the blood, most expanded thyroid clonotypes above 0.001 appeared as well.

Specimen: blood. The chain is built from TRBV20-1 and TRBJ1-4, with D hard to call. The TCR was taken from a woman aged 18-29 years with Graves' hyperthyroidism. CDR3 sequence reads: CSARETRALGLFF. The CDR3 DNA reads TGCAGTGCTAGAGAGACTAGGGCCCTAGGGTTGTTTTTT.